This T cell receptor beta chain was obtained from a study of blood T cell repertoires in COVID-19. Study as a whole: T cells, B-cell-depleted T cells, or PBMCs supplied cDNA or gDNA.

Sequencing used immunoSEQ multiplex PCR; TCRdb keeps in-frame clones, though not all of them. The data contain 200,000 or so clones, around 90% of them singletons. J was trimmed by 6 bases and V by 4 bases; bases with no gene match: 12. CDR1 is SGHTA and CDR2 is FQGNSA in the germline V gene. CDR3 size: 15 residues. The sequenced sample was PBMCs or T cells enriched from blood (not recorded which). The clonotype originates from a man aged 25-40 years in a cohort exposed to, infected with or recovered from COVID-19 (not recorded which). The V and J genes are TRBV7-2 and TRBJ2-7, with TRBD2 matching over 7 bases. CDR3 in amino acids: CASSSHGGGGFEQYF. CDR3 in DNA: TGTGCCAGCAGCTCCCATGGGGGGGGTGGATTCGAGCAGTACTTC.